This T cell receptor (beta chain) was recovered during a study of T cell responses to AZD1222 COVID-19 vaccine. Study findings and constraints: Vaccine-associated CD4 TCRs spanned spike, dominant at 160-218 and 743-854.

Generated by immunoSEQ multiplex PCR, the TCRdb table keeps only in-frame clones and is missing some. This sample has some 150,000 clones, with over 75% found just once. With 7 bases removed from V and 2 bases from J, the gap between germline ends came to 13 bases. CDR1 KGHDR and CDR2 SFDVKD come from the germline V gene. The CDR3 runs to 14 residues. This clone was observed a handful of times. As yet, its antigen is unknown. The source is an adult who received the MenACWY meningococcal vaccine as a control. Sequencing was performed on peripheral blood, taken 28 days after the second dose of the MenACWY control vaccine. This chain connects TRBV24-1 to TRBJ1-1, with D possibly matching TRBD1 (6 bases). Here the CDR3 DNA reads TGTGCCACCAGATCCTGGGACACCAACACTGAAGCTTTCTTT. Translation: CATRSWDTNTEAFF.